These T cell receptor beta chains were read from a single sample in a study of Graves' ophthalmopathy and Graves' hyperthyroidism. TCRdb recomputed calls from the multiplex PCR reads with MiXCR, one row per CDR3 protein. The sample has under 250,000 distinct CDR3 sequences; under 25% are singletons. The specimen sequenced was peripheral blood. These receptors originate from a woman aged 45-65 years with Graves' ophthalmopathy. CDR3s include the opening cysteine and the closing phenylalanine or tryptophan. Each record gives: J gene, D gene, V gene, clone size, CDR3 DNA, CDR3 protein. D genes are given only for firm matches. Size is omitted from some rows. Given values are once, few, many or a class for expanded clones.

j_gene: TRBJ2-6; d_gene: TRBD2; v_gene: TRBV7-3; abundance: many; CDR3nt: TGTGCCAGCAGCCCCCGCAAACCGGGACTACGGAGCTCTGGGGCCAACGTCCTGACTTTC; CDR3aa: CASSPRKPGLRSSGANVLTF
j_gene: TRBJ1-1; d_gene: TRBD1; v_gene: TRBV2; abundance: many; CDR3nt: TGTGCCAGCAGTGTCTTCAGGGGGCGTAGCACTGAAGCTTTCTTT; CDR3aa: CASSVFRGRSTEAFF
j_gene: TRBJ2-2; d_gene: .; v_gene: TRBV11-2; abundance: few; CDR3nt: TGTGCCAGCAGTCACCGTGGGGGCGGGAACACCGGGGAGCTGTTTTTT; CDR3aa: CASSHRGGGNTGELFF
j_gene: TRBJ1-1; d_gene: .; v_gene: TRBV12-3/TRBV12-4; abundance: .; CDR3nt: TGTGCCAGCAGTTCGCAAGCAGTTACTGAAGCTTTCTTT; CDR3aa: CASSSQAVTEAFF
j_gene: TRBJ1-5; d_gene: .; v_gene: TRBV30; abundance: few; CDR3nt: TGTGCCTGGAGTGTAGGGGATTGGAGCAATCAGCCCCAGCATTTT; CDR3aa: CAWSVGDWSNQPQHF
j_gene: TRBJ2-4; d_gene: TRBD1; v_gene: TRBV30; abundance: few; CDR3nt: TGTGCCTTGGACAAGGCGGGACAGGGAACTAAAAACATTCAGTACTTC; CDR3aa: CALDKAGQGTKNIQYF
j_gene: TRBJ1-3; d_gene: .; v_gene: TRBV6-1; abundance: many; CDR3nt: TGTGCCAGCAGGACAGCGAGCTCTGGAAACACCATATATTTT; CDR3aa: CASRTASSGNTIYF
j_gene: TRBJ2-1; d_gene: .; v_gene: TRBV7-2; abundance: many; CDR3nt: TGTGCCAGCAGACTGGACCCCAAGGGGGGCAATGAGCAGTTCTTC; CDR3aa: CASRLDPKGGNEQFF
j_gene: TRBJ2-5; d_gene: .; v_gene: TRBV5-1; abundance: few; CDR3nt: TGCGCCAGCAGCCCCTACCCTATGACCCAAGAGACCCAGTACTTC; CDR3aa: CASSPYPMTQETQYF
j_gene: TRBJ2-7; d_gene: .; v_gene: TRBV5-1; abundance: few; CDR3nt: TGCGCCAGCAGCTTGATACAGGGTGGTCCCTACGAGCAGTACTTC; CDR3aa: CASSLIQGGPYEQYF
j_gene: TRBJ1-2; d_gene: .; v_gene: TRBV29-1; abundance: many; CDR3nt: TGCAGCGTTGAAGAAAATGAACAGCCTACATTCAACTATGGCTACACCTTC; CDR3aa: CSVEENEQPTFNYGYTF
j_gene: TRBJ2-5; d_gene: TRBD2; v_gene: TRBV11-2; abundance: many; CDR3nt: TGTGCCAGCAGGTTAGCGGGAGCTGGAGAGACCCAGTACTTC; CDR3aa: CASRLAGAGETQYF
j_gene: TRBJ2-7; d_gene: .; v_gene: TRBV20-1; abundance: few; CDR3nt: TGCAGTGCTAGAGATCCGTTAGCGATCCACGAGCAGTACTTC; CDR3aa: CSARDPLAIHEQYF
j_gene: TRBJ1-1; d_gene: TRBD1; v_gene: TRBV5-1; abundance: .; CDR3nt: TGCGCCAGTCGACCAACCGGGACAGCGAACACTGAAGCTTTCTTT; CDR3aa: CASRPTGTANTEAFF
j_gene: TRBJ1-1; d_gene: .; v_gene: TRBV5-6; abundance: many; CDR3nt: TGTGCCAGCAGCCGGGCCGGGCGGGCCACTGAAGCTTTCTTT; CDR3aa: CASSRAGRATEAFF
j_gene: TRBJ2-6; d_gene: .; v_gene: TRBV7-2; abundance: many; CDR3nt: TGTGCCAGCAGCTTATTAGAGACTGGGGCCAACGTCCTGACTTTC; CDR3aa: CASSLLETGANVLTF
j_gene: TRBJ1-1; d_gene: .; v_gene: TRBV9; abundance: many; CDR3nt: TGTGCCAGCAGCGTAGAGGGGCAGAACACTGAAGCTTTCTTT; CDR3aa: CASSVEGQNTEAFF
j_gene: TRBJ2-5; d_gene: .; v_gene: TRBV27; abundance: few; CDR3nt: TGTGCCAGCAGTAAACGACACAGGGAGGCCCAGTACTTC; CDR3aa: CASSKRHREAQYF
j_gene: TRBJ2-5; d_gene: .; v_gene: TRBV28; abundance: .; CDR3nt: TGTGCCAGCAGTTTTATAGCGGAAGAGACCCAGTACTTC; CDR3aa: CASSFIAEETQYF
j_gene: TRBJ1-5; d_gene: .; v_gene: TRBV6-1; abundance: many; CDR3nt: TGTGCCAGCAACAAGGGGAGCTATAGCAATCAGCCCCAGCATTTT; CDR3aa: CASNKGSYSNQPQHF
j_gene: TRBJ2-5; d_gene: .; v_gene: TRBV20-1; abundance: many; CDR3nt: TGCAGTGCTAGAGATTCAGGAGGCATAGGGGAGACCCAGTACTTC; CDR3aa: CSARDSGGIGETQYF
j_gene: TRBJ1-1; d_gene: .; v_gene: TRBV6-1; abundance: many; CDR3nt: TGTGCCAGCAGTGCCTTGAGAGGGAACACTGAAGCTTTCTTT; CDR3aa: CASSALRGNTEAFF